This T cell receptor beta chain was identified during a study of metastatic and nonmetastatic thyroid tumors. For the study at large: Peripheral blood and tumor or nodule samples from malignant and benign thyroid patients were compared. The study's findings and limits: The study reportedly found significantly higher TCR beta diversity in malignant thyroid tumors than benign nodules, in blood and tumor.

Germline V gives CDR1 MNHEY, CDR2 SMNVEV (reference sequence). The CDR3 length is 14 residues. The V gene end was trimmed by 2 bases and the J gene end by 4 bases; junction bases not matched to a gene: 0. Original processing methods: Clinicopathological groups differed in CDR3, with these differences serving to build a distant-metastasis classifier for papillary thyroid cancer. TCRdb reanalyzed the PCR reads via MiXCR. The V and J calls shown here were made by TCRdb, not taken from the authors' results. The sample contains around 25,000 clones, 20% to 25% of which appear only once. No patient received treatment before thyroid surgery. This clone is termed medium-sized (0.01 to 0.1%). Its matching antigen is unknown.

The material sequenced was adjacent normal tissue. The receptor comes from a female donor with papillary thyroid cancer or a benign thyroid nodule (not recorded which). Some clones in this sample may be carry-over from other donors' samples. J is TRBJ1-2 and V is TRBV27; 11 nucleotides align to TRBD1. In DNA form, the CDR3 reads TGTGCCAGCAGTTTAGGGACAGGGGGCTATGGCTACACCTTC. As protein: CASSLGTGGYGYTF.